These 22 T cell receptor beta chains originate from one sample sequenced in a study of multiple sclerosis patients with progressive multifocal leukoencephalopathy. Time point described: more than ten months of natalizumab therapy. The table came from immunoSEQ multiplex PCR; TCRdb's copy has only in-frame clones and leaves some out. The sample consists of some 27,000 clones, 90% of them appearing once. The sample here was PBMCs, taken from a patient treated with natalizumab. The source of these receptors is a human donor with multiple sclerosis.

This sequence joins TRBV30 and TRBJ2-5, with 14 bases matching TRBD2. The CDR3 contains 17 residues. Germline lookup yields CDR1 GTSNPN and CDR2 SVGIG (reference sequence). The trim removed 3 bases at V and 4 bases at J, leaving 10 bases unmatched. The chain's CDR3 is CAWRGGLAGALGETQYF. For the CDR3, the DNA is TGTGCCTGGAGGGGGGGACTAGCGGGAGCCCTTGGAGAGACCCAGTACTTC.

This chain joins TRBV7-9 and TRBJ2-1, with D perhaps assigned TRBD1 or TRBD2 (5 bases each). V was pared by 6 bases and J by 4 bases, with 16 bases between. This CDR3 has 15 residues. The germline gives CDR1 SEHNR, CDR2 FQNEAQ (reference sequence). Here the CDR3 reads CASSSGFRQYNEQFF. CDR3 bases: TGTGCCAGCAGTTCGGGATTCCGACAGTACAATGAGCAGTTCTTC.

The chain joins TRBV4-2 to TRBJ1-2; D is unresolved. Germline assignment: CDR1 LGHNA and CDR2 YNFKEQ. Trimming pared 0 bases from V and 7 bases from J, leaving 9 bases between. The length of the CDR3 is 13 residues. CDR3 bases: TGTGCCAGCAGCCAAGAAGGCCTTAGTGGCTACACCTTC. Its translation is CASSQEGLSGYTF.

This clone was seen a single time. The rearrangement links TRBV19 to TRBJ1-5; D may be TRBD1 (6 bases). The CDR3 is 15 amino acids. V was pared by 5 bases and J by 1 base, with 12 bases between. CDR1 and CDR2 (germline): LNHDA, SQIVND (reference sequence). CDR3 in DNA: TGTGCCAGTAGTCGTGACAGGTTGAGCAATCAGCCCCAGCATTTT. As protein: CASSRDRLSNQPQHF.

The rearrangement joins TRBV6-5 to TRBJ1-3; 9 bases agree with TRBD1. This CDR3 spans 15 amino acids. Germline lookup yields CDR1 MNHEY and CDR2 SVGAGI. V lost 5 bases to trimming and J lost 2 bases; unmatched junction nucleotides: 4. CDR3 DNA sequence: TGTGCCAGCAGTCCCTACAGGGGGCCTGGAAACACCATATATTTT. The encoded protein is CASSPYRGPGNTIYF.

The J gene is TRBJ1-1, the V gene TRBV11-2; TRBD1 might be the D (6 bases). This CDR3 is built from 18 residues. From germline, CDR1 is SGHAT and CDR2 FQNNGV. The V gene lost 3 bases and the J gene lost 0 bases, with 20 bases spanning the gap. CDR3 loop: CASSFPRVGGLMNTEAFF. The CDR3 DNA follows: TGTGCCAGCAGCTTCCCGAGGGTGGGGGGCCTGATGAACACTGAAGCTTTCTTT.

V is TRBV9 and J is TRBJ2-5; no reliable D call. CDR3 length equals 14 residues. Trimming took off 4 bases at V and 2 bases at J, with 12 bases between the two ends. Per the germline V gene, CDR1 is SGDLS and CDR2 is YYNGEE. The CDR3 loop reads CASSRGGQQETQYF. For the CDR3, the DNA is TGTGCCAGCAGCCGAGGTGGGCAGCAAGAGACCCAGTACTTC.

The J gene is TRBJ2-2, the V gene TRBV5-4; the D call may be TRBD1 or TRBD2 (5 bases each). Trimming took off 5 bases at V and 7 bases at J, with 9 bases between the two ends. The CDR3 extends over 12 amino acids. Germline V gene data show CDR1 as SGHNT and CDR2 as YYREEE (reference sequence). The CDR3 is CASRGVFGELFF. Here the CDR3 DNA reads TGTGCCAGCAGGGGGGTCTTCGGGGAGCTGTTTTTT. The complete variable domain, with remaining parts taken from reference TRBV5-4 and TRBJ2-2, reads ETGVTQSPTHLIKTRGQQVTLRCSSQSGHNTVSWYQQALGQGPQFIFQYYREEENGRGNFPPRFSGLQFPNYSSELNVNALELDDSALYLCASRGVFGELFFGEGSRLTVL.

To note about this clone: At one of its ends the junction is not consistent with the germline gene, which may arise from a read error. The chain uses TRBV7-3 and TRBJ2-1, with D maybe TRBD2 (7 bases). The CDR3 has 15 amino acids. Germline V gene lookup returns CDR1 SGHTA and CDR2 FQGTGA. CDR3 in amino acids: CVSSLTAGAYNEQFF. The CDR3 DNA sequence: TGTGTCAGCAGCTTAACGGCGGGGGCTTACAATGAGCAGTTCTTC. The full variable domain, rest sourced from reference TRBV7-3 and TRBJ2-1, is GAGVSQTPSNKVTEKGKYVELRCDPISGHTALYWYRQSLGQGPEFLIYFQGTGAADDSGLPNDRFFAVRPEGSVSTLKIQRTERGDSAVYLCVSSLTAGAYNEQFFGPGTRLTVL.

The chain has TRBV2 and TRBJ2-7, with D possibly called TRBD1 or TRBD2 (5 bases each). There are 14 residues in the CDR3. Trimming removed 3 bases at V and 2 bases at J, with 11 bases between. Per germline, CDR1 SNHLY and CDR2 FYNNEI. CDR3 DNA: TGTGCCAGCAGTGACGGGGCAGATCCCTACGAGCAGTACTTC. The encoded protein is CASSDGADPYEQYF.

The chain combines TRBV5-1 with TRBJ1-2; maybe TRBD1 (5 bases). V was shortened by 3 bases and J by 3 bases, with 12 bases between the two germline ends. The CDR3 covers 14 residues. Germline V lookup: CDR1 SGHRS, CDR2 YFSETQ. The CDR3 here is CASSSGTGDYGYTF. CDR3 DNA sequence: TGCGCCAGCAGCTCCGGGACGGGAGACTATGGCTACACCTTC. Filled out from reference TRBV5-1 and TRBJ1-2, the complete variable domain reads KAGVTQTPRYLIKTRGQQVTLSCSPISGHRSVSWYQQTPGQGLQFLFEYFSETQRNKGNFPGRFSGRQFSNSRSEMNVSTLELGDSALYLCASSSGTGDYGYTFGSGTRLTVV.

The rearrangement joins TRBV6-4 to TRBJ2-3; TRBD2 might be the D (6 bases). The CDR3 totals 14 residues. The germline CDR1 and CDR2 sequences are MRHNA and SNTAGT. Trimming shortened V by 2 bases and J by 0 bases, and 6 bases separated the two germline ends. The CDR3: CASSDGGSTDTQYF. The CDR3 bases are TGTGCCAGCAGTGACGGGGGGAGCACAGATACGCAGTATTTT.

This clone was seen just once. The chain links TRBV6-1 to TRBJ1-4, with D maybe TRBD1 (5 bases). CDR1 MNHNS and CDR2 SASEGT come from the germline V gene. The ends were cut back, 2 bases at V and 4 bases at J, with 11 bases in the middle. CDR3 length equals 15 residues. The CDR3 bases are TGTGCCAGCAGTGAACTACAGGAAATTAATGAAAAACTGTTTTTT. It specifies CASSELQEINEKLFF.

The V and J genes are TRBV9 and TRBJ1-1; D might be TRBD1 (6 bases). The CDR3 loop spans 13 amino acids. Trimming shortened V by 2 bases and J by 7 bases, and 12 bases separated the two germline ends. Germline lookup yields CDR1 SGDLS and CDR2 YYNGEE. CDR3 residues: CASSVRGASEAFF. Written as DNA, the CDR3 is TGTGCCAGCAGCGTTCGGGGGGCGAGTGAAGCTTTCTTT. The full variable domain, rest sourced from reference TRBV9 and TRBJ1-1, is DSGVTQTPKHLITATGQRVTLRCSPRSGDLSVYWYQQSLDQGLQFLIQYYNGEERAKGNILERFSAQQFPDLHSELNLSSLELGDSALYFCASSVRGASEAFFGQGTRLTVV.

The chain carries TRBV16 and TRBJ1-2; D unresolved. The germline CDR1 and CDR2 sequences are KGHSY and FQNENV. V dropped 0 bases and J dropped 2 bases, with 13 bases sitting between them. CDR3 length: 16 residues. This chain's CDR3 is CASSQSWPGENYGYTF. The CDR3 DNA reads TGTGCCAGCAGCCAATCTTGGCCAGGTGAGAACTATGGCTACACCTTC.

The chain recombines TRBV6-5 with TRBJ2-7; a weak D match, TRBD2 (5 bases). This CDR3 spans 13 amino acids. CDR1 and CDR2 from the germline V gene are MNHEY and SVGAGI. Trimming took off 5 bases at V and 2 bases at J, with 10 bases between the two ends. The CDR3 nucleotides are TGTGCCAGCAGTCCCACCGGGACCTACGAGCAGTACTTC. Its protein product is CASSPTGTYEQYF.

The chain combines TRBV27 with TRBJ1-1; no clear D gene. CDR1 is MNHEY, CDR2 SMNVEV, per germline (reference sequence). Trimming removed 3 bases at V and 2 bases at J, with 7 bases between. This CDR3 contains 13 residues. The CDR3 DNA sequence: TGTGCCAGCAGTTTGAGGCGAAACACTGAAGCTTTCTTT. Encoded protein: CASSLRRNTEAFF.

The chain combines TRBV5-1 with TRBJ2-3; maybe TRBD2 (5 bases). V was shortened by 1 base and J by 1 base, with 7 bases between the two germline ends. The CDR3 is made up of 14 amino acids. From germline, CDR1 is SGHRS and CDR2 YFSETQ. The CDR3 DNA is TGCGCCAGCAGCTTGAGGAGGCGCACAGATACGCAGTATTTT. Its translation is CASSLRRRTDTQYF.

The CDR3 region is CASSIGDGSTDTQYF. The CDR3 DNA follows: TGTGCCAGTAGTATAGGGGACGGCTCCACAGATACGCAGTATTTT. The J gene is TRBJ2-3, the V gene TRBV19; D is tentatively TRBD1 or TRBD2 (5 bases each). Trimming left V 1 base short and J 2 bases short, with 10 bases between. Germline assignment: CDR1 LNHDA and CDR2 SQIVND (reference sequence). The CDR3 covers 15 residues.

Only one count was recorded for this clone. V usage is TRBV7-9 and J usage is TRBJ2-7; 8 bases are shared with TRBD1. This CDR3 has 16 amino acids. Per the germline V gene, CDR1 is SEHNR and CDR2 is FQNEAQ (reference sequence). J was trimmed by 2 bases and V by 5 bases; bases with no gene match: 11. CDR3 DNA: TGTGCCAGCAGCGGATTTACAGGGGGTGATACCTACGAGCAGTACTTC. This gives the protein CASSGFTGGDTYEQYF. Complete variable domain (other parts from reference TRBV7-9 and TRBJ2-7): DTGVSQNPRHKITKRGQNVTFRCDPISEHNRLYWYRQTLGQGPEFLTYFQNEAQLEKSRLLSDRFSAERPKGSFSTLEIQRTEQGDSAMYLCASSGFTGGDTYEQYFGPGTRLTVT.

V and J are TRBV2 and TRBJ1-3; no clear D. CDR3 size: 15 residues. V shed 8 bases and J shed 3 bases, with 17 bases lying between them. Germline-derived CDR1 and CDR2 are SNHLY and FYNNEI. The CDR3, as DNA: TGTGCCAGCGGTTTTTCGAGACACGGTGGAAACACCATATATTTT. Translation: CASGFSRHGGNTIYF.

This chain uses TRBV13 with TRBJ2-1; tentatively, D is TRBD1 (7 bases). With 4 bases removed from V and 1 base from J, the gap between germline ends came to 17 bases. CDR1 is PRHDT and CDR2 is FYEKMQ in the germline V gene (reference sequence). The CDR3 spans 17 residues. The CDR3 sequence: CASSSITGEDSYNEQFF. CDR3 in DNA: TGTGCCAGCAGCTCTATTACAGGGGAGGATTCCTACAATGAGCAGTTCTTC.